This T cell receptor beta chain was found in a study of Graves' ophthalmopathy and Graves' hyperthyroidism. In the study overall: There was a collection of peripheral blood at initial diagnosis, before any treatment. Study-wide results and caveats: With about 71% sensitivity and approximately 72% specificity, the model predicted ophthalmopathy progression.

This clonotype was observed at least ten times. What it binds is unknown. Other autoimmune diseases, uncontrolled infections, pregnancy or lactation excluded patients from enrollment. PBMCs came from about 10 ml of fresh peripheral blood. Beta-chain TCR CDR3 regions were amplified from RNA transcripts. Investigators did first-round RT-PCR with HTBI primers, then second-round multiplex PCR. TCRdb called the multiplex PCR reads again in MiXCR, with one record for every CDR3 protein. The sample includes about 480,000 distinct CDR3 sequences, around an eighth of them seen just once. The receptor's source is a woman aged 30 to 39 with Graves' ophthalmopathy. The sequencing sample was made of blood.

CDR3 bases: TGTGCCAGCAGCCAAGTCGGGGAAACTGAAGCTTTCTTT. Its protein product is CASSQVGETEAFF. The chain carries TRBV14 and TRBJ1-1, with no clear D. CDR3 length: 13 amino acids. Trimming stripped 1 base from V and 5 bases from J, with 8 bases between. Germline values: CDR1 SGHDN, CDR2 FVKESK.